The 20 T cell receptor beta chains listed next were all sequenced from one sample in a study of blood T cell repertoires in COVID-19. Assay: immunoSEQ multiplex PCR; the TCRdb copy retains only in-frame clones and omits some. The sample has roughly 200,000 clones; roughly 84% are singletons. Sequencing input: peripheral blood. These receptor sequences come from a man aged 45-60 years with active or convalescent COVID-19.

The J gene is TRBJ1-2, the V gene TRBV5-6, with 9 bases fitting TRBD1. Germline CDR1 and CDR2: SGHDT and YYEEEE. This CDR3 has 15 residues. V was clipped by 4 bases and J by 8 bases; unmatched bases: 12. CDR3: CASSPRGQGSRGYTF. The CDR3 nucleotides are TGTGCCAGCAGCCCAAGGGGACAGGGAAGTCGGGGCTACACCTTC. The full variable domain, with the rest looked up from reference TRBV5-6 and TRBJ1-2, is DAGVTQSPTHLIKTRGQQVTLRCSPKSGHDTVSWYQQALGQGPQFIFQYYEEEERQRGNFPDRFSGHQFPNYSSELNVNALLLGDSALYLCASSPRGQGSRGYTFGSGTRLTVV.

V gene TRBV7-6 combines with J gene TRBJ2-5, with 9 bases lining up with TRBD2. The CDR3 is 15 residues long. Germline V gene data show CDR1 as SGHVS and CDR2 as FNYEAQ. Trimming took 8 bases from V and 5 from J; bases not matched to a gene: 12. CDR3 sequence (DNA): TGTGCCAGCGTTGTGAGAGCGGGGGGTCAGGAGACCCAGTACTTC. Its translation is CASVVRAGGQETQYF. Using reference TRBV7-6 and TRBJ2-5 for the parts outside the CDR3, the full variable domain is GAGVSQSPRYKVTKRGQDVALRCDPISGHVSLYWYRQALGQGPEFLTYFNYEAQQDKSGLPNDRFSAERPEGSISTLTIQRTEQRDSAMYRCASVVRAGGQETQYFGPGTRLLVL.

The CDR3 reads CASSTGLAGGPDRTDTQYF. The CDR3 coding sequence is TGTGCCAGCAGCACTGGACTAGCGGGGGGGCCGGACCGCACAGATACGCAGTATTTT. J is TRBJ2-3 and V is TRBV7-9, with TRBD2 matching 15 bases. With V trimmed by 5 bases and J by 1 base, 10 bases remained unmatched. Germline loops: CDR1 SEHNR, CDR2 FQNEAQ (reference sequence). This CDR3 has 19 amino acids.

This chain joins TRBV6-1 and TRBJ1-4; D not resolved. Germline lookup yields CDR1 MNHNS and CDR2 SASEGT. The CDR3 extends over 18 amino acids. Trimming left V 0 bases short and J 0 bases short, with 14 bases between. The CDR3 sequence: CASSEAQRGYTTNEKLFF. The CDR3 DNA follows: TGTGCCAGCAGTGAAGCGCAAAGAGGGTACACAACTAATGAAAAACTGTTTTTT.

The chain combines TRBV5-1 with TRBJ2-7; 8 nucleotides match TRBD1. Germline V gene lookup returns CDR1 SGHRS and CDR2 YFSETQ. The CDR3 spans 16 residues. The V gene end was trimmed by 0 bases and the J gene end by 3 bases; junction bases not matched to a gene: 8. CDR3 nucleotide sequence: TGCGCCAGCAGCTTGGATGCCAGGGGGCTCCTCTACGAGCAGTACTTC. Its translation is CASSLDARGLLYEQYF.

This rearrangement joins TRBV19 to TRBJ1-2; D may be TRBD1 (6 bases). The length of the CDR3 is 13 residues. Trimming pared 9 bases from V and 7 bases from J, leaving 18 bases between. Looked up from germline, CDR1 is LNHDA and CDR2 is SQIVND (reference sequence). The CDR3 coding sequence is TGTGCCAGCCAGATTGGACAGTCTGTTGGCTACACCTTC. Translated: CASQIGQSVGYTF.

The CDR3 protein is CASSRSDRGHTEAFF. CDR3 in DNA: TGTGCCAGCAGCCGATCTGACAGGGGACACACTGAAGCTTTCTTT. This chain links TRBV6-5 with TRBJ1-1; 8 nucleotides match TRBD1. Germline CDR1 reads MNHEY; CDR2 reads SVGAGI. V shed 6 bases, J shed 3 bases, and the junction held 9 bases outside the gene matches. The CDR3 is 15 residues long.

The rearrangement joins TRBV4-2 to TRBJ2-5, with 11 nucleotides matching TRBD2. CDR3 length equals 17 residues. The V and J ends lost 1 base and 3 bases, in that order; junction bases with no gene match: 7. CDR1 and CDR2 (germline): LGHNA, YNFKEQ. DNA of the CDR3: TGTGCCAGCAGCCAAGGGCTTAGCGGGGGGGCGGAAGAGACCCAGTACTTC. Protein sequence: CASSQGLSGGAEETQYF.

This chain joins TRBV3-1 (or the pseudogene TRBV3-2) and TRBJ1-6, with D possibly being TRBD1 (6 bases). V lost 3 bases, J lost 7 bases, and 13 bases lay in between. CDR1 LGHDT and CDR2 YNNKEL come from the germline V gene (reference sequence). The CDR3 contains 15 residues. The CDR3 region is CASSQGASVNSPLHF. Written as DNA, the CDR3 is TGTGCCAGCAGCCAGGGGGCCTCCGTCAATTCACCCCTCCACTTT.

The chain links TRBV18 to TRBJ2-1; a weak D match, TRBD2 (6 bases). The CDR3 consists of 18 residues. The V end lost 3 bases, the J end lost 2 bases, and 20 bases lay between the germline ends. Looked up from germline, CDR1 is KGHSH and CDR2 is LQKENI. The CDR3 sequence is CASSPPNAGLGPYNEQFF. CDR3 bases: TGTGCCAGCTCACCCCCTAATGCGGGACTTGGGCCCTACAATGAGCAGTTCTTC.

As regards this clone: Other DNA sequences in this sample translate to the same CDR3. V usage is TRBV5-1 and J usage is TRBJ1-1; maybe TRBD1 (6 bases). CDR3 size: 12 residues. V dropped 0 bases and J dropped 6 bases, with 6 bases sitting between them. Germline lookup yields CDR1 SGHRS and CDR2 YFSETQ. Here the CDR3 reads CASSLEGAEAFF. The CDR3 nucleotides are TGCGCCAGCAGCTTGGAGGGGGCTGAAGCTTTCTTT.

The chain couples TRBV11-3 to TRBJ2-5; D might be TRBD1 (5 bases). The V end was cut by 5 bases, the J end by 1 base, with 5 bases between. Germline assignment: CDR1 SGHNT and CDR2 YENEEA. The CDR3 is 12 residues long. CDR3 sequence: CASSRGQETQYF. CDR3 bases: TGTGCCAGCAGCAGGGGCCAAGAGACCCAGTACTTC.

V is TRBV7-8 and J is TRBJ1-6; D remains unclear. The germline V gene encodes CDR1 SGHVS and CDR2 FQNEAQ. Between the trimmed V and J ends, which lost 4 bases and 7 bases, there was a span of 17 bases. The CDR3 is 16 residues long. This CDR3 reads CASSSPGVSGNSPLHF. For the CDR3, the DNA is TGTGCCAGCAGCTCCCCCGGTGTCTCGGGAAATTCACCCCTCCACTTT.

The chain has TRBV4-1 and TRBJ2-6; TRBD2 agrees at 12 bases. Germline CDR1 is MGHRA and CDR2 is YSYEKL. CDR3 length: 18 amino acids. Trimming took 1 base from V and 1 from J; bases not matched to a gene: 2. The CDR3: CASSQGTSGISGANVLTF. The DNA for the CDR3 is TGCGCCAGCAGCCAAGGGACTAGCGGGATATCTGGGGCCAACGTCCTGACTTTC.

The chain links TRBV19 to TRBJ1-5; D perhaps matches TRBD1 (5 bases). The V end was cut by 6 bases, the J end by 3 bases, with 12 bases between. The CDR3 covers 14 residues. The V gene's germline CDR1 is LNHDA and CDR2 SQIVND (reference sequence). CDR3 amino acids: CASSIDSYNQPQHF. For the CDR3, the DNA is TGTGCCAGTAGCATCGACAGCTACAATCAGCCCCAGCATTTT.

This chain links TRBV9 with TRBJ2-1, with TRBD1 matching over 7 bases. Per germline, CDR1 SGDLS and CDR2 YYNGEE. Germline trimming cut 0 bases from V and 5 bases from J; bases unmatched to any gene: 8. The CDR3 covers 16 residues. The CDR3 sequence: CASSVVPGGSHNEQFF. DNA for the CDR3: TGTGCCAGCAGCGTAGTTCCAGGGGGATCCCACAATGAGCAGTTCTTC.

The chain uses TRBV18 and TRBJ2-5; D possibly corresponds to TRBD1 (6 bases). Trimming left V 4 bases short and J 2 bases short, with 23 bases between. This CDR3 is built from 18 residues. Germline CDR1 KGHSH, CDR2 LQKENI. The CDR3 here is CASSHGGVNLLKQETQYF. CDR3 DNA sequence: TGTGCCAGCTCACATGGGGGCGTAAATCTTTTGAAACAAGAGACCCAGTACTTC.

This clone came up a few times. The chain employs TRBV5-4 and TRBJ2-2; the match to TRBD1 covers 9 bases. V dropped 4 bases and J dropped 4; count of bases not matched to a gene: 5. This CDR3 is built from 15 residues. Germline V gene data show CDR1 as SGHNT and CDR2 as YYREEE (reference sequence). DNA for the CDR3: TGTGCCAGCAGCCACAGGGGGCCAGGCACCGGGGAGCTGTTTTTT. It encodes CASSHRGPGTGELFF.

The V and J genes are TRBV5-1 and TRBJ2-3; D is uncertain. Trimming took 2 bases from V and 1 from J, leaving 14 bases between them. The CDR3 extends over 16 amino acids. From germline, CDR1 is SGHRS and CDR2 YFSETQ. CDR3 protein: CASSLRGGLRTDTQYF. DNA for the CDR3: TGCGCCAGCAGCTTAAGAGGCGGCCTACGCACAGATACGCAGTATTTT.

This clone turned up a few times. The CDR3 sequence: CASSLLAGGSYEQYF. In DNA, the CDR3 is TGTGCCAGCAGCTTACTAGCGGGGGGCTCCTACGAGCAGTACTTC. V is TRBV7-2 and J is TRBJ2-7; 11 nucleotides match TRBD2. This CDR3 has 15 amino acids. Germline assignment: CDR1 SGHTA and CDR2 FQGNSA. After removal of 2 bases from V and 0 bases from J, the junction contained 0 bases not matched to a gene.